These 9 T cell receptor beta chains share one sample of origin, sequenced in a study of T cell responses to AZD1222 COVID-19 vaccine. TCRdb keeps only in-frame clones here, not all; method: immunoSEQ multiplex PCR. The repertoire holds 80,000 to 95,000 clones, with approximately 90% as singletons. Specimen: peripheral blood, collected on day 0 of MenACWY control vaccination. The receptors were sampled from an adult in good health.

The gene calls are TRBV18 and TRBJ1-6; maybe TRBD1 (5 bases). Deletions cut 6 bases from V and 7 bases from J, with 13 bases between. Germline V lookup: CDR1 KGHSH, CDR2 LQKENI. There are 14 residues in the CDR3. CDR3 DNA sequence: TGTGCCAGCTCCCCCGACAGTTCGAATTCACCCCTCCACTTT. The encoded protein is CASSPDSSNSPLHF.

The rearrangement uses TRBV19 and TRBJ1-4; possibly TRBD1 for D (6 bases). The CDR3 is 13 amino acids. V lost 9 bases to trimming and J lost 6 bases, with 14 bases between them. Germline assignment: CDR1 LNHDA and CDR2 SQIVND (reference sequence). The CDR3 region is CASRQESYEKLFF. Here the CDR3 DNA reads TGTGCCAGCCGACAGGAAAGTTATGAAAAACTGTTTTTT.

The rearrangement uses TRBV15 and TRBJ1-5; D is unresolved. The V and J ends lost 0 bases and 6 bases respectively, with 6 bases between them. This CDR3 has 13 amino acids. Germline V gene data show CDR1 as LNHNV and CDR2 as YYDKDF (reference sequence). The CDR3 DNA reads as TGTGCCACCAGCAGAGATCCGGTTCAGCCCCAGCATTTT. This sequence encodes CATSRDPVQPQHF.

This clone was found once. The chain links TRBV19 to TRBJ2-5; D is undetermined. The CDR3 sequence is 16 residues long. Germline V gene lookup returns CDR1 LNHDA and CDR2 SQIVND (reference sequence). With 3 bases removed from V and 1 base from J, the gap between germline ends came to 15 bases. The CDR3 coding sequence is TGTGCCAGTAGTATTGGGGTAGACATACCCCAAGAGACCCAGTACTTC. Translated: CASSIGVDIPQETQYF.

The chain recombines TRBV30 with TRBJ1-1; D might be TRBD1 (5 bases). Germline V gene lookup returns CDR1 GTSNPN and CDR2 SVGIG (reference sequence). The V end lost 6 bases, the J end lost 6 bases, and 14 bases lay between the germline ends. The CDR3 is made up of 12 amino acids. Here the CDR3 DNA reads TGTGCCTGTTCAAGGGCAGGGTCTGAAGCTTTCTTT. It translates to CACSRAGSEAFF.

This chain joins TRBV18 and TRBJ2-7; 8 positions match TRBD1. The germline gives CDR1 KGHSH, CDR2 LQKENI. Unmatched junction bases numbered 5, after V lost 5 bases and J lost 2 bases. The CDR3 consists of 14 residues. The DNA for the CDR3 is TGTGCCAGCTCAGAGGTGGACAGGGCCTACGAGCAGTACTTC. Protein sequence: CASSEVDRAYEQYF.

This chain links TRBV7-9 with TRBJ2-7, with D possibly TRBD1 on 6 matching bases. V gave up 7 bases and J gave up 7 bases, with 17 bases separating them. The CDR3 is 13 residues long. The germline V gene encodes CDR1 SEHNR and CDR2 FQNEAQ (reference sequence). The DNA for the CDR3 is TGTGCCAGCACTACCAGGGGTACGGGTGAGCAGTACTTC. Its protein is CASTTRGTGEQYF.

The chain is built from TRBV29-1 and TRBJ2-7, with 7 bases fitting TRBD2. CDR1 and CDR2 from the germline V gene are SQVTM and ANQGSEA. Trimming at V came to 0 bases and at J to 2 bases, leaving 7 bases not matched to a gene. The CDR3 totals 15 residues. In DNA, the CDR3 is TGCAGCGTTGAAGATGGGACTACCGAAACCTACGAGCAGTACTTC. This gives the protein CSVEDGTTETYEQYF.

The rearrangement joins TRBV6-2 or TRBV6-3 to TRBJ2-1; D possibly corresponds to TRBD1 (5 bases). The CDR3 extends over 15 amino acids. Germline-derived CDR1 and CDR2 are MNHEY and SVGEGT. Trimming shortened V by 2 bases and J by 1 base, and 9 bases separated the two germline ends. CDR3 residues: CASSYGDSSYNEQFF. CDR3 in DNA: TGTGCCAGCAGTTACGGCGACAGTTCCTACAATGAGCAGTTCTTC.